A selection of T cell receptor beta chains follows, all from one sample in a study of regulatory T cells in long-lasting Graves disease. TCRdb re-called the multiplex PCR reads with MiXCR, one entry per CDR3 protein. Among 400,000 to 500,000 distinct CDR3 sequences listed, under 25% were seen once. The specimen was peripheral blood mononuclear cells (PBMCs), collected when the disease was refractory, from a patient treated with antithyroid drugs. These TCRs come from a female donor with Graves disease. Each CDR3 is given without its conserved first and last residue. The size of a clone is reported for some rows only, either as once, few or many, or as a class for expanded clones.

v_call clone_size cdr3_aa
TRBV5-1 few ASSLGGEAYNEQY
TRBV2 many ASSPGLNNQPQH
TRBV30 many AWISGVGGIQY
TRBV19 few ASSIDSSNQPQH
TRBV20-1 - STRSRESPLH
TRBV7-8 many ASSLRWADASYEQY
TRBV28 many ASSLTSPYEQY
TRBV9 - ASSVGTKAETQY
TRBV20-1 many SARLGTEQY
TRBV11-1 many ASRRNGTGALSPLH
TRBV25-1 few ASSARQDGDHQETQY
TRBV6-2/TRBV6-3 once ASSDAFSSGNTIY
TRBV5-6 - ASSSRTSSYEQY
TRBV6-1 many ASSEGGVVQPQH
TRBV6-1 many ASSEVIAGSYEQY
TRBV10-2 many ASRHNRGGNYGYT
TRBV5-1 once ASSSGGGELF
TRBV28 many ASSTSNWLEAF
TRBV7-2 many ASSLVSSSETQY
TRBV25-1 few ASSPRWDMNTEAF
TRBV29-1 - SVEDVDGWVEHTEAF
TRBV20-1 few SAQGLAGKETQY
TRBV7-9 few ASSGLAGAAGELF
TRBV9 many ASSVGQGADQPQH
TRBV20-1 many SARGDNQETQY
TRBV5-4 - ASTRRAREPQH
TRBV7-2 - ASSFGASGSTDTQY
TRBV3-1 - ASSLGRVRETRY
TRBV7-2 few ASTLAGQETQY
TRBV20-1 few SARDRRTYLYGYT
TRBV10-3 few AAGTQRGEQY
TRBV20-1 - SAREGLAGVKNIQY
TRBV19 - ASSATRGQPQH
TRBV28 many ASSPGLAESYEQY
TRBV27 once ASSRASGSIGDEQF
TRBV29-1 - SVEDHRPGKNIQY
TRBV7-8 few ASTIRVSGPGELF
TRBV10-1 - ASSATSGSGTGELF
TRBV6-1 few ASSLQGLPYEQY
TRBV28 many ASSLGVEGSPLH
TRBV20-1 many SAIGRDRALHEQY
TRBV4-1 few ASSPPGQFNEKLF